The 4 T cell receptor beta chains listed next were all sequenced from one sample in a study of cytomegalovirus exposure and HLA in healthy donors. Researchers ran the PCR with 60 Vbeta and 13 Jbeta primers. Measured with immunoSEQ multiplex PCR; TCRdb has only the in-frame clones, and not every one. The sample includes under 150,000 clones, 60% to 80% of them seen just once. What was sequenced was PBMCs. These receptors came from a man aged 18-30 years in good health and CMV-seronegative.

The chain couples TRBV5-8 to TRBJ2-1; D gene unclear. The CDR3 covers 12 residues. Germline V gene data show CDR1 as SGHTS and CDR2 as YDEGEE. Trimming stripped 3 bases from V and 4 bases from J, with 5 bases between. The CDR3 spells CASSSPYNEQFF. The CDR3 DNA is TGTGCCAGCAGCTCCCCTTACAATGAGCAGTTCTTC.

This CDR3 is CASRRGQGYTEAFF. The CDR3 region has the DNA TGTGCCAGCAGACGGGGACAGGGTTATACTGAAGCTTTCTTT. The chain recombines TRBV6-5 with TRBJ1-1; 9 bases agree with TRBD1. Germline values: CDR1 MNHEY, CDR2 SVGAGI. The CDR3 contains 14 residues. Germline trimming cut 6 bases from V and 5 bases from J; bases unmatched to any gene: 7.

The rearrangement links TRBV6-1 to TRBJ1-5; 9 positions agree with TRBD1. Looked up from germline, CDR1 is MNHNS and CDR2 is SASEGT. The CDR3 is 15 amino acids. Trimming at V came to 6 bases and at J to 7 bases, leaving 10 bases not matched to a gene. CDR3 nucleotide sequence: TGTGCCAGCAGCCCCGGGACAGGGATAGGGCAGCCCCAGCATTTT. This codes for CASSPGTGIGQPQHF.

The chain employs TRBV5-4 and TRBJ2-1; 7 bases agree with TRBD1. The CDR3 consists of 16 residues. With 2 bases clipped from V and 7 bases from J, the junction kept 12 bases outside the gene matches. From germline, CDR1 is SGHNT and CDR2 YYREEE (reference sequence). The CDR3 loop is CASSFPAGGSGNEQFF. The CDR3 DNA sequence: TGTGCCAGCAGCTTCCCAGCAGGGGGATCGGGGAATGAGCAGTTCTTC. The whole variable domain, filled in from reference TRBV5-4 and TRBJ2-1, reads ETGVTQSPTHLIKTRGQQVTLRCSSQSGHNTVSWYQQALGQGPQFIFQYYREEENGRGNFPPRFSGLQFPNYSSELNVNALELDDSALYLCASSFPAGGSGNEQFFGPGTRLTVL.